This TCR beta chain was documented in a study of control samples from healthy donors and cancer patients. Germline CDR1 is LNHDA and CDR2 is SQIVND (reference sequence). Between the trimmed V and J ends, which lost 3 bases and 7 bases, there was a span of 9 bases. CDR3 length: 13 amino acids. The repertoire was sequenced with immunoSEQ multiplex PCR; TCRdb's copy has only in-frame clones and lacks some. Seen here are approximately 150,000 clones, 85% to 90% observed once, and the top ten hold roughly 1.7%. Sequenced material: blood. J is TRBJ1-4 and V is TRBV19; no firm D call. This TCR came from a man aged 18-30 years in good health. The CDR3 DNA sequence: TGTGCCAGTAGTATCAACCCCGGTGAAAAACTGTTTTTT. This codes for CASSINPGEKLFF.